Listed below are T cell receptor beta chains from one sample, sequenced in a study of vaccination and CD4 T cells after COVID-19. TCRdb called the PCR reads again in MiXCR, with one record for every CDR3 protein. Among just over 15,000 distinct CDR3 sequences listed, 55% to 75% were seen once. For these TCRs, the target antigens are not known. Material for sequencing was CD4+ T cells from blood, cultured in vitro. Receptors originate from a human donor who had recovered from COVID-19. CDR3s include the opening cysteine and the closing phenylalanine or tryptophan. The order of the fields is CDR3 protein, CDR3 DNA, D gene, V gene, clone size, J gene. The D gene is left open where the match is weak. Size is omitted from some rows. Given values are once, few, many or a class for expanded clones.

CDR3 protein: CASSNAGGAETQYF
CDR3 DNA: TGTGCCAGCAGCAACGCCGGGGGCGCAGAGACCCAGTACTTC
D gene: -
V gene: TRBV5-6
clone size: -
J gene: TRBJ2-5

CDR3 protein: CASSQDPGWGQPQHF
CDR3 DNA: TGTGCCAGCAGCCAAGATCCGGGGTGGGGACAGCCCCAGCATTTT
D gene: -
V gene: TRBV7-2
clone size: -
J gene: TRBJ1-5

CDR3 protein: CASSLKVNQPQHF
CDR3 DNA: TGTGCCAGCAGCCTCAAGGTCAATCAGCCCCAGCATTTT
D gene: -
V gene: TRBV27
clone size: -
J gene: TRBJ1-5

CDR3 protein: CSARPTGIGEQYF
CDR3 DNA: TGCAGTGCTAGACCGACAGGGATTGGCGAGCAGTACTTC
D gene: TRBD1
V gene: TRBV20-1
clone size: -
J gene: TRBJ2-7

CDR3 protein: CASKILANYGYTF
CDR3 DNA: TGTGCCAGTAAGATCCTTGCTAACTATGGCTACACCTTC
D gene: -
V gene: TRBV19
clone size: -
J gene: TRBJ1-2

CDR3 protein: CASSFNYQGIQYF
CDR3 DNA: TGCGCCAGCAGCTTCAACTACCAAGGCATTCAGTACTTC
D gene: -
V gene: TRBV5-1
clone size: -
J gene: TRBJ2-4

CDR3 protein: CASSFQEGENNSPLHF
CDR3 DNA: TGTGCCAGCAGTTTTCAGGAGGGGGAGAATAATTCACCCCTCCACTTT
D gene: -
V gene: TRBV2
clone size: -
J gene: TRBJ1-6

CDR3 protein: CASSPGSRADGYTF
CDR3 DNA: TGCGCCAGCAGCCCCGGGAGCCGCGCCGATGGCTACACCTTC
D gene: -
V gene: TRBV5-1
clone size: -
J gene: TRBJ1-2

CDR3 protein: CASSPNFTGVRKTQYF
CDR3 DNA: TGTGCCAGCAGTCCGAACTTCACAGGGGTTCGTAAGACCCAGTACTTC
D gene: TRBD1
V gene: TRBV28
clone size: -
J gene: TRBJ2-5

CDR3 protein: CASSLDGPFTEAFF
CDR3 DNA: TGTGCCAGCAGTCTCGACGGTCCTTTCACTGAAGCTTTCTTT
D gene: -
V gene: TRBV28
clone size: -
J gene: TRBJ1-1

CDR3 protein: CASSLSGAPSYNSPLHF
CDR3 DNA: TGTGCCAGCAGTTTATCCGGGGCCCCCTCCTATAATTCACCCCTCCACTTT
D gene: -
V gene: TRBV27
clone size: few
J gene: TRBJ1-6

CDR3 protein: CSARSPSTFYEQYF
CDR3 DNA: TGCAGTGCTAGATCTCCTAGTACGTTCTACGAGCAGTACTTC
D gene: -
V gene: TRBV20-1
clone size: -
J gene: TRBJ2-7

CDR3 protein: CSAPKGQVYYGYTF
CDR3 DNA: TGCAGTGCCCCTAAGGGACAGGTGTACTATGGCTACACCTTC
D gene: TRBD1
V gene: TRBV20-1
clone size: few
J gene: TRBJ1-2

CDR3 protein: CASSIPAGVNEQFF
CDR3 DNA: TGTGCCAGTAGTATACCGGCGGGAGTGAATGAGCAGTTCTTC
D gene: TRBD2
V gene: TRBV19
clone size: -
J gene: TRBJ2-1

CDR3 protein: CSARPGAGNTEAFF
CDR3 DNA: TGCAGTGCTAGACCGGGGGCGGGAAACACTGAAGCTTTCTTT
D gene: -
V gene: TRBV20-1
clone size: -
J gene: TRBJ1-1

CDR3 protein: CSARWTSNQPQHF
CDR3 DNA: TGCAGTGCCCGATGGACCAGCAATCAGCCCCAGCATTTT
D gene: -
V gene: TRBV20-1
clone size: few
J gene: TRBJ1-5

CDR3 protein: CAISESNADSGANVLTF
CDR3 DNA: TGTGCCATCAGTGAGTCGAATGCAGACTCTGGGGCCAACGTCCTGACTTTC
D gene: -
V gene: TRBV10-3
clone size: once
J gene: TRBJ2-6

CDR3 protein: CSALPTYNQPQHF
CDR3 DNA: TGCAGTGCTCTGCCCACATACAATCAGCCCCAGCATTTT
D gene: -
V gene: TRBV20-1
clone size: -
J gene: TRBJ1-5

CDR3 protein: CASSYSVSYEQYF
CDR3 DNA: TGTGCCAGCAGCTACTCGGTCTCCTACGAGCAGTACTTC
D gene: -
V gene: TRBV7-2
clone size: once
J gene: TRBJ2-7

CDR3 protein: CASRGQGGKETQYF
CDR3 DNA: TGTGCCAGTAGAGGGCAGGGGGGGAAAGAGACCCAGTACTTC
D gene: -
V gene: TRBV19
clone size: -
J gene: TRBJ2-5

CDR3 protein: CASSSGLAHFTDTQYF
CDR3 DNA: TGTGCCAGCAGTTCCGGACTAGCTCACTTCACAGATACGCAGTATTTT
D gene: TRBD2
V gene: TRBV6-5
clone size: -
J gene: TRBJ2-3

CDR3 protein: CASRPSPSYNEQFF
CDR3 DNA: TGTGCCAGTAGGCCTAGCCCCTCCTACAATGAGCAGTTCTTC
D gene: -
V gene: TRBV7-2
clone size: -
J gene: TRBJ2-1

CDR3 protein: CASTRTGKNTEAFF
CDR3 DNA: TGTGCCAGCACCAGGACGGGCAAGAACACTGAAGCTTTCTTT
D gene: -
V gene: TRBV6-2/TRBV6-3
clone size: -
J gene: TRBJ1-1

CDR3 protein: CASRSRGGTEAFF
CDR3 DNA: TGTGCCAGCAGGAGTAGGGGGGGCACTGAAGCTTTCTTT
D gene: -
V gene: TRBV6-2/TRBV6-3
clone size: once
J gene: TRBJ1-1

CDR3 protein: CASSLASDNSPLHF
CDR3 DNA: TGTGCCAGCAGCTTAGCGTCTGATAATTCACCCCTCCACTTT
D gene: -
V gene: TRBV7-9
clone size: -
J gene: TRBJ1-6

CDR3 protein: CASRGGELAGGRETQYF
CDR3 DNA: TGTGCCAGCAGGGGGGGTGAACTAGCGGGAGGGCGAGAGACCCAGTACTTC
D gene: TRBD2
V gene: TRBV27
clone size: -
J gene: TRBJ2-5

CDR3 protein: CASSPMTGSPSSNQPQHF
CDR3 DNA: TGTGCCAGTAGTCCTATGACAGGTTCCCCCTCTAGCAATCAGCCCCAGCATTTT
D gene: -
V gene: TRBV19
clone size: -
J gene: TRBJ1-5

CDR3 protein: CASKVDVNYDYTF
CDR3 DNA: TGTGCCAGCAAAGTAGATGTTAACTATGACTACACCTTC
D gene: -
V gene: TRBV2
clone size: -
J gene: TRBJ1-2

CDR3 protein: CSARGGKGLAGTEAFF
CDR3 DNA: TGCAGTGCTAGAGGGGGAAAGGGCCTGGCGGGCACTGAAGCTTTCTTT
D gene: -
V gene: TRBV20-1
clone size: -
J gene: TRBJ1-1

CDR3 protein: CALRGSVNTEAFF
CDR3 DNA: TGTGCCTTACGGGGAAGCGTGAACACTGAAGCTTTCTTT
D gene: -
V gene: TRBV6-1
clone size: large
J gene: TRBJ1-1

CDR3 protein: CASSLRQGADIGYTF
CDR3 DNA: TGTGCCAGCTCACTGAGACAGGGGGCGGACATCGGCTACACCTTC
D gene: TRBD1
V gene: TRBV18
clone size: -
J gene: TRBJ1-2

CDR3 protein: CASSVHAGTGNSPLHF
CDR3 DNA: TGTGCCAGCAGCGTCCATGCCGGGACGGGTAATTCACCCCTCCACTTT
D gene: -
V gene: TRBV9
clone size: once
J gene: TRBJ1-6

CDR3 protein: CAWNLGRGQPQHF
CDR3 DNA: TGTGCCTGGAACTTAGGGCGCGGTCAGCCCCAGCATTTT
D gene: -
V gene: TRBV30
clone size: -
J gene: TRBJ1-5

CDR3 protein: CASTRDRAWGYTF
CDR3 DNA: TGTGCCAGCACCAGGGACAGGGCGTGGGGCTACACCTTC
D gene: TRBD1
V gene: TRBV2
clone size: -
J gene: TRBJ1-2

CDR3 protein: CASSPKDRAPNTEAFF
CDR3 DNA: TGTGCCAGCAGCCCCAAAGACAGGGCCCCGAACACTGAAGCTTTCTTT
D gene: TRBD1
V gene: TRBV7-9
clone size: -
J gene: TRBJ1-1

CDR3 protein: CASSFRGQETQYF
CDR3 DNA: TGTGCCAGCAGCTTCCGCGGGCAAGAGACCCAGTACTTC
D gene: -
V gene: TRBV7-2
clone size: once
J gene: TRBJ2-5

CDR3 protein: CASSLVRQETQYF
CDR3 DNA: TGTGCCAGCAGCCTGGTTCGGCAAGAGACCCAGTACTTC
D gene: -
V gene: TRBV7-3
clone size: -
J gene: TRBJ2-5

CDR3 protein: CASSSIRQGGTGELFF
CDR3 DNA: TGTGCCAGCAGCTCCATTAGACAGGGGGGCACCGGGGAGCTGTTTTTT
D gene: TRBD1
V gene: TRBV6-2/TRBV6-3
clone size: few
J gene: TRBJ2-2

CDR3 protein: CSARVNSGNTEAFF
CDR3 DNA: TGCAGTGCTAGAGTCAACTCAGGCAACACTGAAGCTTTCTTT
D gene: -
V gene: TRBV20-1
clone size: -
J gene: TRBJ1-1

CDR3 protein: CASWGGTSTDTQYF
CDR3 DNA: TGTGCCAGCTGGGGGGGAACTAGCACAGATACGCAGTATTTT
D gene: TRBD2
V gene: TRBV6-1
clone size: few
J gene: TRBJ2-3